The 17 T cell receptor beta chains presented below share a single source sample, sequenced in a study of regulatory T cells in long-lasting Graves disease. Time point: newly diagnosed GD, antithyroid drugs for less than 3 months. Construction of the TCR library relied on RNA isolated from PBMCs. Through Arm-PCR of CDR3 regions and iRepertoire HTBI primers, TCR beta libraries were built. Using its own MiXCR run on the multiplex PCR reads, TCRdb lists one record per CDR3 protein. The table shows around 320,000 distinct CDR3 sequences, with around 17% occurring only once. The sample was also linked to a second study, of T cells in Graves' hyperthyroidism and ophthalmopathy.

Sequencing was performed on peripheral blood mononuclear cells (PBMCs), taken at new diagnosis, from a patient treated with antithyroid drugs. The receptors stem from a man between 40 and 49 years old with Graves disease.

As for this clonotype: A far larger clone is one base from this, pointing to a likely read error. V and J are TRBV9 and TRBJ1-1, with D tentatively TRBD1 (6 bases). The germline CDR1 and CDR2 sequences are SGDLS and YYNGEE. This CDR3 spans 14 amino acids. CDR3 sequence (DNA): TGCGCCAGCAACTCCCAGGGGCCGAACACTGAAGCTTTCTTT. It yields the protein CASNSQGPNTEAFF.

This clonotype was picked up many times. The rearrangement links TRBV27 to TRBJ2-7, with 8 bases aligning to TRBD1. V was clipped by 5 bases and J by 6 bases; unmatched bases: 18. CDR3 length equals 17 residues. Per germline, CDR1 MNHEY and CDR2 SMNVEV (reference sequence). The CDR3 nucleotides are TGTGCCAGCAGTCCAAGGACAGGGTTGGCCCGCTTGTTCGAGCAGTACTTC. It encodes CASSPRTGLARLFEQYF.

This clonotype has ten or more counts. The rearrangement joins TRBV19 to TRBJ2-2; TRBD1 matches at 7 bases. V was clipped by 1 base and J by 5 bases; unmatched bases: 4. This CDR3 comprises 15 residues. From germline, CDR1 is LNHDA and CDR2 SQIVND (reference sequence). CDR3 DNA: TGTGCCAGTAGTATAGTCGCAGGGGGAACCGGGGAGCTGTTTTTT. It is translated as CASSIVAGGTGELFF.

This clonotype showed up many times. The chain carries TRBV6-1 and TRBJ2-3; D is possibly TRBD1 (6 bases). TRBJ2-7 matches the DNA end more closely, so the J call is doubtful. Per germline, CDR1 MNHNS and CDR2 SASEGT. The CDR3 extends over 16 amino acids. CDR3 in amino acids: CASSRSFQGTSYEQYF. As DNA, the CDR3 is TGTGCCAGCAGTAGGTCTTTTCAGGGGACATCCTACGAGCAGTACTTC.

V gene TRBV4-1 combines with J gene TRBJ1-4; a weak D match, TRBD1 (6 bases). CDR1 and CDR2 (germline): MGHRA, YSYEKL. V was clipped by 4 bases and J by 8 bases, with 14 bases between them. The CDR3 totals 14 residues. CDR3 nucleotide sequence: TGCGCCAGCAGCCGAGGACAGCTTAAGGAAAAACTGTTTTTT. The encoded protein is CASSRGQLKEKLFF.

This clonotype occurred a few times. The CDR3 loop is CAWSVLFGYTF. CDR3 nucleotides: TGTGCCTGGAGTGTACTTTTTGGCTACACCTTC. The V call is TRBV30, the J call TRBJ1-2; D is unclear. Deletions cut 0 bases from V and 7 bases from J, with 6 bases between. Per the germline V gene, CDR1 is GTSNPN and CDR2 is SVGIG (reference sequence). The CDR3 runs to 11 residues.

This clonotype was found many times. The chain joins TRBV27 to TRBJ2-7; D unresolved. The CDR3 length is 12 residues. Trimming removed 7 bases at V and 4 bases at J, with 11 bases between. Germline CDR1 MNHEY, CDR2 SMNVEV (reference sequence). The CDR3 DNA follows: TGTGCCAGCAAGCGTTCCGGGTACGAGCAGTACTTC. Encoded protein: CASKRSGYEQYF.

This clonotype was counted between two and nine times. A much larger clone differs by one base, so this may be a read error. The J gene is TRBJ2-1, the V gene TRBV18; no firm D call. There are 14 residues in the CDR3. Germline V lookup: CDR1 KGHSH, CDR2 LQKENI. V was pared by 0 bases and J by 5 bases, with 8 bases between. CDR3 sequence reads: CASSPPSSHNEQFF. The CDR3 region has the DNA TGTGCCAGCTCACCACCGAGTTCCCACAATGAGCAGTTCTTC.

There are a few counts of this clonotype. A far larger clone is one base from this, pointing to a likely read error. The V gene is TRBV6-2 or TRBV6-3, the J gene TRBJ2-1; D remains unclear. The CDR3 is 14 amino acids. Per germline, CDR1 MNHEY and CDR2 SVGEGT. Trimming cost V 2 bases and J 13 bases, with 18 bases left between them. The CDR3 region is CASSYGGPPETQFF. CDR3 nucleotide sequence: TGTGCCAGCAGTTACGGCGGACCACCGGAGACCCAGTTCTTC.

This clonotype was counted many times. The chain has TRBV5-1 and TRBJ1-2, with a weak D call TRBD1 (5 bases). Between the trimmed V and J ends, which lost 0 bases and 2 bases, there was a span of 11 bases. The CDR3 is 15 residues long. Germline lookup yields CDR1 SGHRS and CDR2 YFSETQ. As DNA, the CDR3 is TGCGCCAGCAGCTTGGCCGGGGGGAGAAACTATGGCTACACCTTC. Translating it yields CASSLAGGRNYGYTF.

As to this clonotype: One base away lies a much larger clone, so this may be a sequencing read error. CDR3 sequence: CASTSGGAGQETQSF. For the CDR3, the DNA is TGTGCCAGCACCTCCGGGGGGGCGGGGCAAGAGACCCAGTCCTTC. The chain carries TRBV28 and TRBJ2-1, with TRBD2 identical over 8 bases. CDR1 MDHEN and CDR2 SYDVKM come from the germline V gene. The CDR3 extends over 15 amino acids.

This clonotype was detected ten times or more. The chain uses TRBV28 and TRBJ2-7; 7 bases are shared with TRBD1. The V gene's germline CDR1 is MDHEN and CDR2 SYDVKM. V dropped 5 bases and J dropped 2; count of bases not matched to a gene: 9. This CDR3 is 15 amino acids long. The CDR3 is CASSQPGTATYEQYF. The CDR3 DNA sequence: TGTGCCAGCAGTCAACCCGGGACAGCTACCTACGAGCAGTACTTC.

This clonotype was detected many times. CDR3 sequence: CASSLPDLGETQYF. DNA of the CDR3: TGCGCCAGCAGCTTGCCGGACCTGGGGGAGACCCAGTACTTC. V usage is TRBV5-1 and J usage is TRBJ2-5, with unresolved D. V was pared by 1 base and J by 5 bases, with 12 bases between. The germline V gene has CDR1 SGHRS and CDR2 YFSETQ. There are 14 residues in the CDR3.

V usage is TRBV19 and J usage is TRBJ1-1; no firm D call. The CDR3 extends over 15 amino acids. CDR1 and CDR2 from the germline V gene are LNHDA and SQIVND (reference sequence). The V and J ends lost 9 bases and 4 bases respectively, with 21 bases between them. Written as DNA, the CDR3 is TGTGCCAGCAGGAGGGATCTCGGTTGGGGCACTGAAGCTTTCTTT. Encoded protein: CASRRDLGWGTEAFF.

The rearrangement uses TRBV20-1 and TRBJ1-6; a weak D match, TRBD1 (6 bases). Looked up from germline, CDR1 is DFQATT and CDR2 is SNEGSKA (reference sequence). The CDR3 runs to 16 residues. V was shortened by 3 bases and J by 9 bases, with 21 bases between the two germline ends. CDR3 loop: CSARPRRLGATSPLHF. CDR3 nucleotide sequence: TGCAGTGCTAGGCCGAGGAGATTGGGGGCTACTTCACCCCTCCACTTT.

V usage is TRBV7-2 and J usage is TRBJ2-7; TRBD2 agrees at 9 bases. With 5 bases clipped from V and 3 bases from J, the junction kept 5 bases outside the gene matches. This CDR3 has 14 residues. CDR1 SGHTA and CDR2 FQGNSA come from the germline V gene. DNA of the CDR3: TGTGCCAGCAGCCCGGAAGCGGGGGGCTACGAGCAGTACTTC. Translating gives CASSPEAGGYEQYF.

With respect to this clonotype: One base away lies a much larger clone, so this may be a sequencing read error. The CDR3 loop reads CVSRTGTGGLNEQFF. The DNA for the CDR3 is TGTGTCAGCAGGACCGGGACAGGGGGTCTCAATGAGCAGTTCTTC. The V and J genes are TRBV12-3 or TRBV12-4 and TRBJ2-1, with 11 positions matching TRBD1. This CDR3 contains 15 residues.